Below, 9 T cell receptor beta chains from the same sample are listed, as sequenced in a study of blood T cell repertoires in COVID-19. Produced via immunoSEQ multiplex PCR; TCRdb's table is partial and in-frame only. The profile shows under 450,000 clones, 88% of them singletons. Sequences were obtained from peripheral blood. The source is a woman aged 45 to 65 with COVID-19, enrolled during active disease.

The chain joins TRBV27 to TRBJ1-6; tentatively, D is TRBD1 (6 bases). The V gene lost 3 bases and the J gene lost 9 bases, with 9 bases spanning the gap. This CDR3 region has 13 residues. From germline, CDR1 is MNHEY and CDR2 SMNVEV (reference sequence). The DNA of the CDR3 is TGTGCCAGCAGTTTGAACAGGGTTTCACCCCTCCACTTT. This translates into CASSLNRVSPLHF.

The chain is built from TRBV2 and TRBJ2-5, with a tentative D call TRBD1 (5 bases). Germline CDR1 and CDR2: SNHLY and FYNNEI. The CDR3 contains 13 residues. Trimming left V 8 bases short and J 1 base short, with 11 bases between. The CDR3 here is CASGADGQETQYF. DNA for the CDR3: TGTGCCAGCGGGGCGGATGGCCAAGAGACCCAGTACTTC.

The chain has TRBV29-1 and TRBJ2-7; D is perhaps TRBD2 (5 bases). The CDR3 is 12 amino acids. Between the trimmed V and J ends, which lost 4 bases and 3 bases, there was a span of 10 bases. Germline CDR1 is SQVTM and CDR2 is ANQGSEA. The CDR3 DNA sequence: TGCAGCGTTGCTCGAGGGAACTACGAGCAGTACTTC. Its protein product is CSVARGNYEQYF.

This clone was seen a handful of times. This chain joins TRBV5-1 and TRBJ1-1; 8 bases agree with TRBD1. CDR3 length: 14 amino acids. V trimming: 7 bases; J trimming: 2 bases; junction bases outside the gene matches: 7. Germline CDR1 SGHRS, CDR2 YFSETQ. CDR3 amino acids: CASGQGPSNTEAFF. The CDR3 nucleotides are TGCGCCAGCGGACAGGGCCCGTCCAACACTGAAGCTTTCTTT.

The chain has TRBV7-9 and TRBJ2-7, with 11 bases matching TRBD2. The trim removed 5 bases at V and 2 bases at J, leaving 8 bases unmatched. Germline CDR1 and CDR2: SEHNR and FQNEAQ (reference sequence). CDR3 length equals 16 residues. The CDR3, as DNA: TGTGCCAGCAGCGAACTAGCGGGGGCTCTCCCCTACGAGCAGTACTTC. It is translated as CASSELAGALPYEQYF.

The rearrangement uses TRBV3-1 (or the pseudogene TRBV3-2) and TRBJ2-7; D may be TRBD2 (5 bases). Trimming pared 5 bases from V and 4 bases from J, leaving 12 bases between. The CDR3 loop spans 13 amino acids. Looked up from germline, CDR1 is LGHDT and CDR2 is YNNKEL (reference sequence). CDR3 DNA: TGTGCCAGCAGCGTCCGAGGCGGGTACGAGCAGTACTTC. Protein: CASSVRGGYEQYF.

The V gene is TRBV29-1, the J gene TRBJ1-2; TRBD1 is a possible D gene (5 bases). Germline V CDR1 and CDR2: SQVTM, ANQGSEA. V was trimmed by 0 bases and J by 7 bases, leaving 12 bases between them. CDR3 length: 13 residues. Here the CDR3 DNA reads TGCAGCGTTGAAGACGCAGGGCGAGGTGGCTACACCTTC. Translation: CSVEDAGRGGYTF.

The gene calls are TRBV6-5 and TRBJ1-3; weak D call: TRBD1 (6 bases). CDR1 and CDR2 from the germline V gene are MNHEY and SVGAGI. The CDR3 is 12 amino acids. V lost 8 bases and J lost 2, with 7 bases in between. CDR3 residues: CASGGAGNTIYF. CDR3 coding DNA: TGTGCCAGCGGGGGCGCTGGAAACACCATATATTTT.

The genes are TRBV6-6 and TRBJ1-5; D uncertain. V dropped 8 bases and J dropped 2 bases, with 7 bases sitting between them. The germline gives CDR1 MNHNY, CDR2 SVGAGI (reference sequence). The CDR3 sequence is 12 residues long. The CDR3 nucleotides read TGTGCCAGCGACAACGGCAATCAGCCCCAGCATTTT. Translating gives CASDNGNQPQHF.